This TCR beta chain originates from a study of blood T cell repertoires in COVID-19 (dated by TCRdb to the early 2020s). With respect to the entire study: Collaborator samples came from the United States, Italy and Spain and covered acute and convalescent phases of COVID-19. The material from the prospective study consisted of cDNA or gDNA derived from T cells, B-cell-depleted T cells, or PBMCs. The dataset comprised deeply sampled blood TCRbeta repertoires from subjects exposed to, actively infected with, or recovered from COVID-19. A freely available public database, intended as a resource for researchers studying the immune response to SARS-CoV-2, is where the repertoires were released. The samples were drawn from two sources: the first 160 participants of the ongoing ImmuneRACE study, and 1,254 subjects contributed by 6 global collaborators. A de-identified subject ID, COVID-19 status, age in years and sex were almost always included in the sample metadata. Where available, HLA class I and class II types were taken from metadata supplied by the sample provider and were not determined by assay-based typing.

According to the germline V gene (reference sequence), CDR1 reads LGHDT and CDR2 reads YNNKEL. Here V drops 2 bases and J drops 7 bases, and the junction holds 2 bases not matched to any gene. Spanning cysteine to phenylalanine, the CDR3 consists of 13 amino acids. The sequence is cut down to CDR3 DNA, 39 bases in frame from base 1. The immunoSEQ Assay, a bias-controlled multiplex PCR, was used to amplify TCRbeta CDR3 regions from genomic DNA. The original methods were these. Nucleated cell counts per sample were estimated from amplification of reference gene primers within the assay. To quantify the absolute abundance of each unique TCRbeta CDR3 rearrangement, sequence reads were collapsed and filtered. For each sample, productive Simpson clonality was calculated by taking the square root of Simpson's diversity index across productive rearrangements. Here the immuneACCESS table is served through TCRdb, limited to in-frame sequences with V and J called. Missing clones are a known gap in these copies; in checked studies unresolved V genes cover under half, and the rest lacks a known reason. The D gene and trimming were derived from the DNA, and the V and J assignments and clone size from that table. The sample table lists about 97,000 clones, around 90% of them with a count of one. Together, the top ten hold around 5.3% of the sample.

At one collaborating source in Seattle, patients were enrolled during active infection and were followed longitudinally through the course of disease. Each collaborating institution followed its own protocols to collect whole blood in K2EDTA tubes. Collaborator samples were shipped for TCRbeta analysis as frozen whole blood, isolated PBMCs, or DNA extracted from either sample type. Comments on this clone: The antigen it recognizes is unknown. No much larger clonotype is one base removed from it; base qualities were not supplied.

Results the study describes overall, beyond this receptor: The amount of clinical and demographic metadata varied by source and participant and was provided uncurated.

The specimen sequenced was peripheral blood. The sequence derives from a woman aged 50 to 60 with COVID-19, enrolled during active disease. Rearrangement joined TRBV3-1 (or the pseudogene TRBV3-2) to TRBJ1-2, and 9 junction bases match TRBD1. The sequenced DNA: TGTGCCAGCAGCCAACGGACAGGGGCTGGCTACACCTTC. Translated, this is CASSQRTGAGYTF.